This T cell receptor (beta chain) was found in a study of control samples from healthy donors and cancer patients. Sequenced by immunoSEQ multiplex PCR; TCRdb stores in-frame clones only, minus some. This table holds tens of thousands of clones, 86% found once. V was trimmed by 3 bases and J by 4 bases, leaving 14 bases between them. The CDR3 loop spans 15 amino acids. The V gene's germline CDR1 is KGHSH and CDR2 LQKENI. The sequence was collected from a woman in her fifties or sixties in good health. V and J are TRBV18 and TRBJ2-3; a possible D gene is TRBD1 (5 bases). The sample comprised blood. The CDR3 loop is CASSPGWGKADTQYF. CDR3 in DNA: TGTGCCAGCTCACCGGGCTGGGGCAAAGCAGATACGCAGTATTTT. Full variable domain (rest looked up from reference TRBV18 and TRBJ2-3): NAGVMQNPRHLVRRRGQEARLRCSPMKGHSHVYWYRQLPEEGLKFMVYLQKENIIDESGMPKERFSAEFPKEGPSILRIQQVVRGDSAAYFCASSPGWGKADTQYFGPGTRLTVL.